A single sample gave rise to the 2 T cell receptor beta chains below, sequenced in a study of shared clonotypes between healthy human individuals. The data were produced by immunoSEQ multiplex PCR, yet TCRdb's version contains in-frame clones alone and is incomplete. The table has roughly 2.5 million clones, more than 80% seen once. The source material was naive CD4+ T cells sorted from blood. This sample's subset: CD45RA+ positively selected. The receptors come from a young man in good health.

On this clone: The same CDR3 is also encoded by other DNA sequences in this sample. The CDR3, as DNA: TGCGCCAGCAGCTGGGGGACTAGCGGGAGCTCCTACAATGAGCAGTTCTTC. As protein: CASSWGTSGSSYNEQFF. V and J are TRBV5-1 and TRBJ2-1; the match to TRBD2 covers 14 bases. The V gene's germline CDR1 is SGHRS and CDR2 YFSETQ. The CDR3 length is 17 residues. V was pared by 3 bases and J by 0 bases, with 2 bases of the junction left unmatched. The full variable domain, rest sourced from reference TRBV5-1 and TRBJ2-1, is KAGVTQTPRYLIKTRGQQVTLSCSPISGHRSVSWYQQTPGQGLQFLFEYFSETQRNKGNFPGRFSGRQFSNSRSEMNVSTLELGDSALYLCASSWGTSGSSYNEQFFGPGTRLTVL.

This rearrangement joins TRBV5-1 to TRBJ1-1; no definite D call. The ends were cut back, 0 bases at V and 2 bases at J, with 11 bases in the middle. There are 15 residues in the CDR3. Germline-derived CDR1 and CDR2 are SGHRS and YFSETQ. The CDR3 protein is CASSLDGPGNTEAFF. In DNA form, the CDR3 reads TGCGCCAGCAGCTTGGATGGCCCAGGCAACACTGAAGCTTTCTTT.